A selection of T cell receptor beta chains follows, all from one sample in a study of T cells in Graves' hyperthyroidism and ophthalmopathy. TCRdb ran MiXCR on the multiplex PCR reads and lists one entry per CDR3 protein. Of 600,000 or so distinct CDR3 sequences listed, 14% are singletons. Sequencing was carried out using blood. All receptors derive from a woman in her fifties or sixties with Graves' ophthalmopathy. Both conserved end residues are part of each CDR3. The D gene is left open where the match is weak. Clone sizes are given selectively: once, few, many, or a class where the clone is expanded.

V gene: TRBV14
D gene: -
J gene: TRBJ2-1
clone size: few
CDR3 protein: CASSQTRVYPYNEQFF
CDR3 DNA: TGTGCCAGCAGCCAAACGCGGGTTTACCCTTACAATGAGCAGTTCTTC

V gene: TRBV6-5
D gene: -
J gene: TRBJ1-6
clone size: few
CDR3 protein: CASSYRLGSYNSPLHF
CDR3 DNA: TGTGCCAGCAGTTACCGACTGGGCTCCTATAATTCACCCCTCCACTTT

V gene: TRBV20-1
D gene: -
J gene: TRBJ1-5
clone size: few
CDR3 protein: CSAREARGFNQPQHF
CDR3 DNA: TGCAGTGCTAGAGAAGCCAGGGGATTCAATCAGCCCCAGCATTTT

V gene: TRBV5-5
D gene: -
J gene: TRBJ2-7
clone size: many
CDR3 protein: CASSLGRLDSYEQYF
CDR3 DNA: TGTGCCAGCAGCTTGGGACGCCTGGACTCCTACGAGCAGTACTTC

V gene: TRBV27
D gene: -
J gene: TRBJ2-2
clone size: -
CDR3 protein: CASSFGVGASSGELFF
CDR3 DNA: TGTGCCAGCAGTTTTGGGGTGGGGGCTTCGTCCGGGGAGCTGTTTTTT

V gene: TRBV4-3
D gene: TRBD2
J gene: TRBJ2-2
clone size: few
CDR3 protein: CASSLGLASLTGELFF
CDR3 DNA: TGCGCCAGCAGCCTGGGACTAGCGTCTCTTACCGGGGAGCTGTTTTTT

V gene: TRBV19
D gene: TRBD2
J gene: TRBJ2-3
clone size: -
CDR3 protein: CASSKLAGAPDTQYF
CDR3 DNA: TGTGCCAGCAGCAAACTGGCGGGAGCCCCAGATACGCAGTATTTT

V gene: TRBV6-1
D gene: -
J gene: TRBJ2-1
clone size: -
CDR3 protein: CASSSLDSNEQFF
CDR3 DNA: TGTGCCAGCAGTTCCCTGGACAGCAATGAGCAGTTCTTC

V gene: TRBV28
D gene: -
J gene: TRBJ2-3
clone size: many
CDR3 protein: CASSLRPRGHTDTQYF
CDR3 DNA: TGTGCCAGCAGTTTAAGGCCCCGAGGACACACAGATACGCAGTATTTT

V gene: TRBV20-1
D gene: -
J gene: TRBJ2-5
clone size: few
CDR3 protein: CSARDRPAGQGRGQETQYF
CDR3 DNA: TGCAGTGCTAGAGATCGTCCAGCCGGGCAGGGAAGGGGGCAAGAGACCCAGTACTTC

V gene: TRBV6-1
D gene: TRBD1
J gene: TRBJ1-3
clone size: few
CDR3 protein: CASSTQGGSGNTIYF
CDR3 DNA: TGTGCCAGCAGCACACAGGGGGGTTCTGGAAACACCATATATTTT

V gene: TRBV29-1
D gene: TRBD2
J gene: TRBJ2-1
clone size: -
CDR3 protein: CSVAPTSGSDNEQFF
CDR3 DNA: TGCAGCGTTGCCCCGACTAGCGGGTCTGACAATGAGCAGTTCTTC

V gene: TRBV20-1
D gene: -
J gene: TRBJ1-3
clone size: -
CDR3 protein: CSTRDRSTGNTIYF
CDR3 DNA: TGCAGTACTAGAGACCGGAGTACTGGAAACACCATATATTTT

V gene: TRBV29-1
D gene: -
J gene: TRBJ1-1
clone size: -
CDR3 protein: CSVEDGVTEAFF
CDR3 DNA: TGCAGCGTTGAAGATGGGGTCACTGAAGCTTTCTTT

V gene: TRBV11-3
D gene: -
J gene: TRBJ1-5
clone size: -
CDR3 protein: CASSRGYQPQHF
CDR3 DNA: TGTGCCAGCAGCCGGGGGTATCAGCCCCAGCATTTT

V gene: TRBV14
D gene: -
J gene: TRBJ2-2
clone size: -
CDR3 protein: CASSQGIRSANTGELFF
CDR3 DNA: TGTGCCAGCAGCCAAGGTATCAGAAGTGCGAACACCGGGGAGCTGTTTTTT

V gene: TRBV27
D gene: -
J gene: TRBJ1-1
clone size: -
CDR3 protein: CASSLTRVDTEAFF
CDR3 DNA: TGTGCCAGCAGTTTAACGAGGGTCGACACTGAAGCTTTCTTT

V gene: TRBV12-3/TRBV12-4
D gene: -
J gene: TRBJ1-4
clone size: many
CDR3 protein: CASSFGGAGGEKLFF
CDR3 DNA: TGTGCCAGCAGTTTTGGGGGGGCAGGAGGTGAAAAACTGTTTTTT

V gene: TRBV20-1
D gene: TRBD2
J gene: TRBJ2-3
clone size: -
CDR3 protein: CSAETSGSTDTQYF
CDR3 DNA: TGCAGTGCTGAGACTAGCGGAAGCACAGATACGCAGTATTTT

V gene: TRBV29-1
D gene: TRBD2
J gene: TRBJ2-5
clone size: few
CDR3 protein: CSVPPSGAGVGQETQYF
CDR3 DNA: TGCAGCGTTCCCCCCTCGGGAGCGGGAGTCGGGCAGGAGACCCAGTACTTC

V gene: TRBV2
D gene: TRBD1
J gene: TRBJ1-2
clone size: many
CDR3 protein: CASRGQGALGYGYTF
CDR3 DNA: TGTGCCAGCAGAGGACAGGGGGCCCTGGGCTATGGCTACACCTTC

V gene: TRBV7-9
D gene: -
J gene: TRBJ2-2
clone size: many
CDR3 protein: CASSLLGGNTGELFF
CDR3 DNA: TGTGCCAGCAGCTTATTGGGAGGGAACACCGGGGAGCTGTTTTTT

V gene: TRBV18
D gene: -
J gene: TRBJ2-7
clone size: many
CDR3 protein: CASSRRGNDEQYF
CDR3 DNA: TGTGCCAGCTCAAGGAGGGGGAACGACGAGCAGTACTTC

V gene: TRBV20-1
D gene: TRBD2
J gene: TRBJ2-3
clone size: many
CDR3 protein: CSARVRREGGDTQYF
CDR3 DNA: TGCAGTGCTAGAGTCAGGCGGGAGGGGGGAGATACGCAGTATTTT